Listed here are 4 T cell receptor beta chains from one sample, sequenced in a study of PD-1 blockade in classical Hodgkin lymphoma. Assay used: immunoSEQ multiplex PCR; TCRdb lists only in-frame clones, some missing. The table records several thousand clones, approximately 86% of them present only once. The time point is: cycle 4 day 1 (C4D1), after 5 to 7 weeks of nivolumab. Each patient's relapse followed autologous stem cell transplantation, and brentuximab vedotin exposure varied. Sequencing used peripheral blood mononuclear cells (PBMCs), obtained before the fourth cycle of nivolumab. These receptors all come from a human donor with classical Hodgkin lymphoma.

The chain joins TRBV6-1 to TRBJ2-1; D may correspond to TRBD1 or TRBD2 (7 bases each). The V end lost 3 bases, the J end lost 7 bases, and 28 bases lay between the germline ends. Germline V gene sequence: CDR1 MNHNS, CDR2 SASEGT. This CDR3 spans 19 amino acids. The CDR3 coding sequence is TGTGCCAGCAGTGAGAAAACCAACTTAGCGGGCAGGGGGAGGAATGAGCAGTTCTTC. The encoded protein is CASSEKTNLAGRGRNEQFF.

The V call is TRBV4-1, the J call TRBJ2-5, with TRBD2 identical over 14 bases. The CDR3 runs to 17 residues. Germline V gives CDR1 MGHRA, CDR2 YSYEKL. The trim removed 2 bases at V and 4 bases at J, leaving 6 bases unmatched. CDR3 DNA: TGCGCCAGCAGCCAACCCGGACTAGCGGGAGGTAGAGAGACCCAGTACTTC. Protein: CASSQPGLAGGRETQYF.

The rearrangement uses TRBV4-2 and TRBJ1-4; D is uncertain. Trimming took off 1 base at V and 7 bases at J, with 13 bases between the two ends. Germline lookup yields CDR1 LGHNA and CDR2 YNFKEQ. This CDR3 region has 15 residues. The CDR3 DNA reads TGTGCCAGCAGCCAAGGGGCCCCCCGAAGTGAAAAACTGTTTTTT. This gives the protein CASSQGAPRSEKLFF.

The chain recombines TRBV7-3 with TRBJ2-1; 7 positions match TRBD2. The CDR3 is 16 residues long. V was pared by 0 bases and J by 4 bases, with 6 bases of the junction left unmatched. Germline lookup yields CDR1 SGHTA and CDR2 FQGTGA. The CDR3, as DNA: TGTGCCAGCAGCTTAACCGGGCTAGCGGATTACAATGAGCAGTTCTTC. Protein product: CASSLTGLADYNEQFF.